This T cell receptor beta chain originates from a study of blood T cell repertoires in COVID-19. Measured with immunoSEQ multiplex PCR; TCRdb has only the in-frame clones, and not every one. The sample gives some 110,000 clones, approximately 90% of which show up once; around 1.9% is in the top ten. Germline CDR1 reads LNHDA; CDR2 reads SQIVND (reference sequence). The CDR3 covers 16 residues. V was pared by 1 base and J by 2 bases, with 12 bases between. This clone has just one count. The rearrangement links TRBV19 to TRBJ2-1; a possible D gene is TRBD2 (5 bases). Sequencing was done on a sample of peripheral blood. This sequence was found in a man aged 45-65 years with COVID-19, enrolled during active disease. The CDR3 spells CASSIGSLAAYNEQFF. Written as DNA, the CDR3 is TGTGCCAGTAGTATAGGAAGCCTAGCCGCCTACAATGAGCAGTTCTTC.